The entry below gives a single TCR beta chain sequence along with its context. What it recognizes is unknown. Time point specified: week 5, during vaccination. In the vaccine, a single dose held 300 ug of the mutant IDH1 20-mer peptide, along with topical imiquimod. The method was immunoSEQ multiplex PCR; TCRdb's version includes in-frame clones alone and lacks a portion of them. The table lists around 58,000 clones, 75% to 85% of them singletons, with 3% to 4% in the top ten. This sample is drawn from a study of a mutant IDH1 vaccine in newly diagnosed glioma. On the study more broadly: The patients received vaccinations eight times, in weeks 1, 3, 5, 7, 11, 15, 19 and 23. The first vaccination came 4-6 weeks after radiotherapy alone, or with temozolomide cycles. Patients got radiotherapy, temozolomide, or both beforehand, and most got both.

General study points: Overall, more than 85% of patients had vaccine-induced immune responses.

Trimming left V 5 bases short and J 8 bases short, with 25 bases between. The CDR3 contains 16 residues. Germline loops: CDR1 SGHDT, CDR2 YYEEEE. The source of this sequence is a man aged 25-45 years with glioma. The J gene is TRBJ1-2, the V gene TRBV5-6; D is unresolved. The sequences come from PBMCs, collected from a glioma patient whose treatment included an IDH1 peptide vaccine. The CDR3 spells CASRPRRIGPILGYTF. Here the CDR3 DNA reads TGTGCCAGCAGACCAAGAAGGATAGGACCAATCTTGGGCTACACCTTC.